Each of the 5 T cell receptor beta chains below was sequenced from the same sample in a study of PD-1 blockade in mismatch repair-deficient tumors. Time point: approximately 10-day in vitro stimulation with candidate neoantigen peptide 6. No cognate antigen is known for these TCRs. The assay was immunoSEQ multiplex PCR, and TCRdb's table has in-frame clones only and misses some. Among approximately 13,000 clones listed, 86% were seen once. Sample: cells cultured in vitro, taken from a patient treated with pembrolizumab. The receptor source for this set is an adult with mismatch repair-deficient cancer.

This chain joins TRBV10-3 and TRBJ1-5, with 7 bases matching TRBD1. This CDR3 spans 16 amino acids. V shed 10 bases and J 3 bases; nucleotides not matched to a gene: 15. CDR1 is ENHRY, CDR2 SYGVKD, per germline. For the CDR3, the DNA is TGTGCCACCTGCGGCGAGGACAGGTCTTTCAATCAGCCCCAGCATTTT. Its translation: CATCGEDRSFNQPQHF.

The chain recombines TRBV5-1 with TRBJ2-1; no clear D gene. From germline, CDR1 is SGHRS and CDR2 YFSETQ. The CDR3 sequence is 15 residues long. Trimming stripped 2 bases from V and 1 base from J, with 10 bases between. The CDR3 protein is CASSLVVGSYNEQFF. CDR3 DNA sequence: TGCGCCAGCAGCTTAGTGGTGGGATCCTACAATGAGCAGTTCTTC.

J is TRBJ1-5 and V is TRBV7-8; no firm D call. Germline values: CDR1 SGHVS, CDR2 FQNEAQ. CDR3 length: 17 amino acids. Trimming cost V 5 bases and J 0 bases, with 17 bases left between them. The CDR3 nucleotides read TGTGCCAGCAGCCCCTTAGAGGCAGATTTTAGCAATCAGCCCCAGCATTTT. The encoded protein is CASSPLEADFSNQPQHF.

The CDR3 nucleotides read TGTGCCGGACGTCAGACAGACACCTATAATTCACCCCTCCACTTT. This encodes CAGRQTDTYNSPLHF. The chain employs TRBV2 and TRBJ1-6, with a tentative D call TRBD1 (5 bases). The CDR3 spans 15 residues. CDR1 and CDR2 from the germline V gene are SNHLY and FYNNEI. Trimming removed 11 bases at V and 2 bases at J, with 16 bases between.

The chain has TRBV6-1 and TRBJ2-5, with TRBD1 identical over 10 bases. The J segment lost 3 bases and the V segment lost 6 bases, leaving 7 bases of the junction unmatched. This CDR3 region has 15 residues. From germline, CDR1 is MNHNS and CDR2 SASEGT. CDR3 nucleotide sequence: TGTGCCAGCAGAAGACCGGGACAGGGGAAAGAGACCCAGTACTTC. Its protein is CASRRPGQGKETQYF.